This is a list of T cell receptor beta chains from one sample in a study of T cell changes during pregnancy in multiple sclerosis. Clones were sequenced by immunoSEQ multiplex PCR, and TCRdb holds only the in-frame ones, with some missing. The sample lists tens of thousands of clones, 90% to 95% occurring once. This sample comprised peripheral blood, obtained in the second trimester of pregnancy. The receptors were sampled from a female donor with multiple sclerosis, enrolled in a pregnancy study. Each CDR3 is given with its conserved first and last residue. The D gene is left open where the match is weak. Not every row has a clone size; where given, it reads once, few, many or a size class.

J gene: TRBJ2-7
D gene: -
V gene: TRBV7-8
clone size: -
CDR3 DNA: TGTGCCACCTCACAGGGCCCTAGAGAGCAGTACTTC
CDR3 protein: CATSQGPREQYF

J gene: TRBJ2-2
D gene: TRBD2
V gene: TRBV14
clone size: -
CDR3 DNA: TGTGCCAGCAGCCAAGATTGGCTAGCGGGAGACGCCGGGGAGCTGTTTTTT
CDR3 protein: CASSQDWLAGDAGELFF

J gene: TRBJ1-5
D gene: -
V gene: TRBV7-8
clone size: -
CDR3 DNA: TGTGCCAGCAGCTTAGCCTCGCCAGGCCTTAGCAATCAGCCCCAGCATTTT
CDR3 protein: CASSLASPGLSNQPQHF

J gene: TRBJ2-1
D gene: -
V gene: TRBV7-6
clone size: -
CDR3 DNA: TGTGCCAGCAGCTTACAAACAGCACCCTACAATGAGCAGTTCTTC
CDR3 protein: CASSLQTAPYNEQFF

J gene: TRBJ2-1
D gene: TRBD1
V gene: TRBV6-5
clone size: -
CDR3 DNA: TGTGCCAGCAGTTACGGGGGACAGGGGGGACACAATGAGCAGTTCTTC
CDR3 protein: CASSYGGQGGHNEQFF

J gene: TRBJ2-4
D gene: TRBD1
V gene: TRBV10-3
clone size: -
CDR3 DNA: TGTGCCATCAGTGATCCGGACAGGGAGAACATTCAGTACTTC
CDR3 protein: CAISDPDRENIQYF

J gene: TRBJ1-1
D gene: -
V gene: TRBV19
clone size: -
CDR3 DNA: TGTGCCAGTACCCTAGCACCCACGGTTCCCACTGAAGCTTTCTTT
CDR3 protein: CASTLAPTVPTEAFF

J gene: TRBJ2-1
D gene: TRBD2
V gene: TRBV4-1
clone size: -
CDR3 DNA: TGCGCCAGCAGCCTTGCGGGCGGGAGGGCCTTAGATGAGCAGTTCTTC
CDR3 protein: CASSLAGGRALDEQFF

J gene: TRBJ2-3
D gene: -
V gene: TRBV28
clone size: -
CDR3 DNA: TGTGCCAGCAGTTTAGAGGGCCTCACAGATACGCAGTATTTT
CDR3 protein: CASSLEGLTDTQYF

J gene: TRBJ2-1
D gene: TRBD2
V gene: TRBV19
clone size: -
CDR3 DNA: TGTGCCAGTAGTATCAAGCGGGGCTCCTACAATGAGCAGTTCTTC
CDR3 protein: CASSIKRGSYNEQFF

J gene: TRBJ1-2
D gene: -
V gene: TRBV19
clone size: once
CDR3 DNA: TGTGCCAGTAGTACCCGGGACCTCTCGACGCGGGGGTACTATGGCTACACCTTC
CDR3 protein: CASSTRDLSTRGYYGYTF

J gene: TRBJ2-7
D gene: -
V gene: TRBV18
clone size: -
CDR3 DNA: TGTGCCAGCTCACCATTGGGGGGAGGCTACGAGCAGTACTTC
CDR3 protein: CASSPLGGGYEQYF

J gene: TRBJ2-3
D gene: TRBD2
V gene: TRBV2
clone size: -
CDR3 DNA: TGTGCCAGCAGTGAATGGGCTAGCGGGATGGGCACAGATACGCAGTATTTT
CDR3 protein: CASSEWASGMGTDTQYF

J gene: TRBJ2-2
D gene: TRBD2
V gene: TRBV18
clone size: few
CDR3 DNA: TGTGCCAGCTCACCATTAGCACTAGCGGGAGGGCCGGACACCGGGGAGCTGTTTTTT
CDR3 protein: CASSPLALAGGPDTGELFF

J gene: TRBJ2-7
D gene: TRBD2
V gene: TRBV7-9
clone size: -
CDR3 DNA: TGTGCCAGCAGCGCGAGGACTAGCGGGACTTCCTACGAGCAGTACTTC
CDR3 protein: CASSARTSGTSYEQYF